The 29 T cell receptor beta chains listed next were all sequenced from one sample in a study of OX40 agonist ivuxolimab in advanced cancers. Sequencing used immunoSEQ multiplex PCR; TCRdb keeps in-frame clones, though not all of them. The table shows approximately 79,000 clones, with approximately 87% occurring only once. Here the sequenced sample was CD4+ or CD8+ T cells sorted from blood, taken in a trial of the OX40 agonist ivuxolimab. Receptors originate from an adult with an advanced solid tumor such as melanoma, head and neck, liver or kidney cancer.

The CDR3 reads CASSISGRAVNEQFF. Written as DNA, the CDR3 is TGTGCCAGTAGTATTAGCGGGAGGGCCGTGAATGAGCAGTTCTTC. The chain uses TRBV19 and TRBJ2-1, with 11 bases aligning to TRBD2. Germline V CDR1 and CDR2: LNHDA, SQIVND (reference sequence). The CDR3 has 15 residues. Unmatched junction bases numbered 5, after V lost 3 bases and J lost 7 bases.

CDR3 sequence: CASSDVGTRSVNEQYF. CDR3 coding DNA: TGTGCCAGCAGCGATGTTGGAACCCGTAGTGTCAACGAGCAGTACTTC. The rearrangement links TRBV5-6 to TRBJ2-7; D call uncertain. Looked up from germline, CDR1 is SGHDT and CDR2 is YYEEEE. The V gene lost 4 bases and the J gene lost 5 bases, with 22 bases spanning the gap. This CDR3 has 16 residues.

CDR3 sequence (DNA): TGTGCCAGCAGCGGGGAGCAGGGGAGGGGCTATGGCTACACCTTC. Its protein is CASSGEQGRGYGYTF. The J gene is TRBJ1-2, the V gene TRBV5-4, with TRBD1 as a possible D gene (6 bases). CDR1 SGHNT and CDR2 YYREEE come from the germline V gene (reference sequence). The germline V and J ends were trimmed by 4 bases and 4 bases, with 17 bases remaining between them. The length of the CDR3 is 15 residues.

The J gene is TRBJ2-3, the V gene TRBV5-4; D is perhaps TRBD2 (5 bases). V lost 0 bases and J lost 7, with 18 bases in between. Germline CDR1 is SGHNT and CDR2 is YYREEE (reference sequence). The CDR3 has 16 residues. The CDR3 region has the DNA TGTGCCAGCAGCTTGGTGCGGTCTGGGGTCGGGAATACGCAGTATTTT. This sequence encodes CASSLVRSGVGNTQYF.

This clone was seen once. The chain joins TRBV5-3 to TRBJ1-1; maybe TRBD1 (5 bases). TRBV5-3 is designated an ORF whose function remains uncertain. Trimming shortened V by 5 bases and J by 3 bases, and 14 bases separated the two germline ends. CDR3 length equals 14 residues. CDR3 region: CARRSYPGHTEAFF. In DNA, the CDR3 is TGTGCCAGAAGATCCTACCCGGGGCACACTGAAGCTTTCTTT.

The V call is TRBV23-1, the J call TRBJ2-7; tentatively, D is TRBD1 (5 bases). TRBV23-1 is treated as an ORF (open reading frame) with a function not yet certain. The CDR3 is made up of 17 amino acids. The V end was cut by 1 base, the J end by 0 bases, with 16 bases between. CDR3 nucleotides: TGCGCCAGCAGTCAATTAGGTGGAACAGGCGACTCCTACGAGCAGTACTTC. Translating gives CASSQLGGTGDSYEQYF.

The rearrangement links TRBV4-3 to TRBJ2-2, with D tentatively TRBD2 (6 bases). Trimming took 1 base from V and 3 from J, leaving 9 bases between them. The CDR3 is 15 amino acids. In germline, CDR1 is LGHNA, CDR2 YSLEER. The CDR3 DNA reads TGCGCCAGCAGCCAAGGGAGGGGCGACACCGGGGAGCTGTTTTTT. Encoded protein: CASSQGRGDTGELFF.

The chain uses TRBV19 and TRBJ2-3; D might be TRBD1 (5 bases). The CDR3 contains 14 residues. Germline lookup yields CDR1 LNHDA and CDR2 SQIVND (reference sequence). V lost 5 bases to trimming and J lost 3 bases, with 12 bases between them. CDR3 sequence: CASSFDSRTDTQYF. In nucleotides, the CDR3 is TGTGCCAGTAGTTTCGACAGTAGAACAGATACGCAGTATTTT.

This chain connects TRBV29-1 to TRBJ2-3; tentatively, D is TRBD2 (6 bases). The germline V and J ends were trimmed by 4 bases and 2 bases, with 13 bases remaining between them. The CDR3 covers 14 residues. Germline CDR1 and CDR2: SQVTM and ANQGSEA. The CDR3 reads CSVGRGDFTDTQYF. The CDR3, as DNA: TGCAGCGTTGGAAGAGGGGACTTCACAGATACGCAGTATTTT.

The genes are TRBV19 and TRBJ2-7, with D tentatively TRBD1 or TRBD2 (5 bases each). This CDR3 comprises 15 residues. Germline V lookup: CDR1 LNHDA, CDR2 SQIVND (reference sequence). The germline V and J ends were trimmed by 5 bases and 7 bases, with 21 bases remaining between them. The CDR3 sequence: CASSVGTVGRGEQYF. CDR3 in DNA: TGTGCCAGTAGTGTCGGGACCGTAGGACGTGGGGAGCAGTACTTC.

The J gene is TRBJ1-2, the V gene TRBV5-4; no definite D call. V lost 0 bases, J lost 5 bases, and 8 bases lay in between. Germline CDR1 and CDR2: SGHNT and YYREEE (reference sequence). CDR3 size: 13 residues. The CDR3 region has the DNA TGTGCCAGCAGCTTGGAACAGAAGTATGGCTACACCTTC. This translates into CASSLEQKYGYTF.

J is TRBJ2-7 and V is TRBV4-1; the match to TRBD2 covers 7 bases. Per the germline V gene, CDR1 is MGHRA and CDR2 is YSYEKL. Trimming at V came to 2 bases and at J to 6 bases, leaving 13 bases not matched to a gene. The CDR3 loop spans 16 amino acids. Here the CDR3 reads CASSQQGRVGSGEQYF. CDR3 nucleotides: TGCGCCAGCAGCCAACAAGGGAGGGTGGGCTCGGGCGAGCAGTACTTC.

This CDR3 reads CASSLFAGGASTDTQYF. The CDR3 DNA reads TGCGCCAGCAGCTTGTTCGCGGGAGGGGCAAGCACAGATACGCAGTATTTT. V usage is TRBV5-1 and J usage is TRBJ2-3; 9 bases map to TRBD2. The CDR3 runs 17 residues. Germline assignment: CDR1 SGHRS and CDR2 YFSETQ. V was pared by 1 base and J by 0 bases, with 6 bases of the junction left unmatched.

In DNA form, the CDR3 reads TGTGCCACCAGCAGAGATATTAGCGGGAGTAGAAATGAGCAGTTCTTC. Protein: CATSRDISGSRNEQFF. The chain has TRBV15 and TRBJ2-1, with 9 bases matching TRBD2. V shed 0 bases and J 7 bases; nucleotides not matched to a gene: 7. The CDR3 runs to 16 residues. Germline CDR1 LNHNV, CDR2 YYDKDF (reference sequence).

CDR3 protein: CASSHPEGDRAVYGYTF. The CDR3 coding sequence is TGCGCCAGCAGCCACCCGGAGGGGGACAGGGCGGTTTATGGCTACACCTTC. The rearrangement uses TRBV4-1 and TRBJ1-2; 9 bases agree with TRBD1. With 3 bases clipped from V and 5 bases from J, the junction kept 13 bases outside the gene matches. CDR3 length equals 17 residues. The germline V gene encodes CDR1 MGHRA and CDR2 YSYEKL.

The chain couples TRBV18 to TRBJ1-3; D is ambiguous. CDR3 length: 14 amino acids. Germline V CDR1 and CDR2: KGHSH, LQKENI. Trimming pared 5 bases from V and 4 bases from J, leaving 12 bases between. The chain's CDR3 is CASSSQNGGNTIYF. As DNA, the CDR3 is TGTGCCAGCTCATCCCAGAACGGCGGAAACACCATATATTTT.

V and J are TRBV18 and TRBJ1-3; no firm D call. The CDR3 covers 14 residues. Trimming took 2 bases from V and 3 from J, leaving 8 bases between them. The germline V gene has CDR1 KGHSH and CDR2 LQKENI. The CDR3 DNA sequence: TGTGCCAGCTCACCAGACTTCTTTGGAAACACCATATATTTT. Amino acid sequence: CASSPDFFGNTIYF. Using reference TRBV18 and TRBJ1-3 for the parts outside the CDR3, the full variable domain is NAGVMQNPRHLVRRRGQEARLRCSPMKGHSHVYWYRQLPEEGLKFMVYLQKENIIDESGMPKERFSAEFPKEGPSILRIQQVVRGDSAAYFCASSPDFFGNTIYFGEGSWLTVV.

The CDR3 reads CSVAVTNTEAFF. In nucleotides, the CDR3 is TGCAGCGTTGCAGTAACGAACACTGAAGCTTTCTTT. The V gene is TRBV29-1, the J gene TRBJ1-1; D gene ambiguous. The CDR3 extends over 12 amino acids. V was trimmed by 4 bases and J by 1 base, leaving 7 bases between them. From germline, CDR1 is SQVTM and CDR2 ANQGSEA.

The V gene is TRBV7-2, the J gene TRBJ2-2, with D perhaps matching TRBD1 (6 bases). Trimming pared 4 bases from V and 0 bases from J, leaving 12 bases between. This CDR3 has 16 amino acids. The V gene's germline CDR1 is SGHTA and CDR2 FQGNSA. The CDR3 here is CASSSSGTTNTGELFF. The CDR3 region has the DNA TGTGCCAGCAGCTCATCCGGGACAACGAACACCGGGGAGCTGTTTTTT.

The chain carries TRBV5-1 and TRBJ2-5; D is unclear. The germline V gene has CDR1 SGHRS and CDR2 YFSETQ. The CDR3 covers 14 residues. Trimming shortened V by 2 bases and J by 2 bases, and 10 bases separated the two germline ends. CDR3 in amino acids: CASSFATLQETQYF. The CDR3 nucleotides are TGCGCCAGCAGCTTCGCAACCCTACAAGAGACCCAGTACTTC.

The CDR3, as DNA: TGTGCCATCAGTGAGTCCGGGGGCGCGGGGCCCCAGCATTTT. Translation gives CAISESGGAGPQHF. The V call is TRBV10-3, the J call TRBJ1-5; weak D call: TRBD1 (6 bases). This CDR3 is 14 amino acids long. The V end lost 0 bases, the J end lost 9 bases, and 12 bases lay between the germline ends. CDR1 is ENHRY and CDR2 is SYGVKD in the germline V gene.

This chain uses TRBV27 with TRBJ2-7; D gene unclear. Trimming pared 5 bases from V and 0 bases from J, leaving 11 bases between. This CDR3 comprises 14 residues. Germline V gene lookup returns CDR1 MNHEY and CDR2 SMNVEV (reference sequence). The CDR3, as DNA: TGTGCCAGCAGTCCGCAAGACATCTCCTACGAGCAGTACTTC. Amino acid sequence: CASSPQDISYEQYF.

CDR3 protein: CASSEQARSEAFF. The CDR3 region has the DNA TGTGCCAGTAGTGAACAGGCCCGGAGTGAAGCTTTCTTT. The chain couples TRBV19 to TRBJ1-1; the D gene is possibly TRBD1 (5 bases). V was shortened by 5 bases and J by 7 bases, with 14 bases between the two germline ends. Germline V gene sequence: CDR1 LNHDA, CDR2 SQIVND (reference sequence). This CDR3 has 13 residues.

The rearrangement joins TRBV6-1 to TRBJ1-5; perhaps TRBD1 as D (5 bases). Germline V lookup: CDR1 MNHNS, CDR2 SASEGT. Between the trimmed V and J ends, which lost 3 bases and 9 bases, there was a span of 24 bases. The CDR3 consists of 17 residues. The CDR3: CASSEMGVGRSVRPQHF. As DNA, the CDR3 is TGTGCCAGCAGTGAGATGGGGGTAGGTAGATCGGTTCGGCCCCAGCATTTT.

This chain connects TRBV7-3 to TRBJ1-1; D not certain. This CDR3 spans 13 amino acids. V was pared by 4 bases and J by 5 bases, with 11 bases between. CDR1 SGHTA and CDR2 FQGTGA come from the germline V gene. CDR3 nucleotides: TGTGCCAGCAGCTACAGTAGGGAAACTGAAGCTTTCTTT. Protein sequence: CASSYSRETEAFF.

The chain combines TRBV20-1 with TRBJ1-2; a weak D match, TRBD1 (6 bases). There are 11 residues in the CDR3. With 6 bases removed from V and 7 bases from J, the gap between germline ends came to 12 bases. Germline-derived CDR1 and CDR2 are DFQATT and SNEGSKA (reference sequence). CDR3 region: CSAQWGAGYTF. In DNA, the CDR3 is TGCAGTGCCCAATGGGGGGCTGGCTACACCTTC.

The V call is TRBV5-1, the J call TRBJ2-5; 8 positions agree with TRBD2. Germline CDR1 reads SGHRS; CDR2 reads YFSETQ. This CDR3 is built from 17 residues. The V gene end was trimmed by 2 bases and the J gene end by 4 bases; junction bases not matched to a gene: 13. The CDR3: CASSLGLATLFPETQYF. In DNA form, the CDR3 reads TGCGCCAGCAGCTTAGGACTAGCAACCCTCTTCCCAGAGACCCAGTACTTC.

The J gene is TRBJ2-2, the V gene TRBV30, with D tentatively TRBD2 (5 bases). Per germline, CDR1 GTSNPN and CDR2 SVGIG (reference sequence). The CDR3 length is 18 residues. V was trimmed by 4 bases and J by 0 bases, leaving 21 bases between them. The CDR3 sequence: CAWNGLIPGVTNTGELFF. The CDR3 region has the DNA TGTGCCTGGAACGGGCTTATACCCGGGGTTACGAACACCGGGGAGCTGTTTTTT.

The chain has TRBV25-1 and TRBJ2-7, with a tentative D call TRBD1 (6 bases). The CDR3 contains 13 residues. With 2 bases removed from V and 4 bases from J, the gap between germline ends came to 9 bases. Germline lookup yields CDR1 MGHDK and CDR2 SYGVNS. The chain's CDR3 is CASSEGQRYEQYF. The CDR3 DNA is TGTGCCAGCAGTGAAGGACAGCGGTACGAGCAGTACTTC.